The clone carrying this T cell receptor (beta chain) was seen a handful of times. Its antigen is currently unknown. The sample is drawn from a study of T cell repertoires in cytomegalovirus infection. Background on the study: Matching HLA type and CMV infection were both indicated by public TCR beta signatures.

TCRdb redid the calling of the reads with MiXCR, one entry per CDR3 protein. The sample lists about 330,000 distinct CDR3 sequences, about 35% occurring once. The CDR3 runs to 18 residues. Per the germline V gene, CDR1 is LNHDA and CDR2 is SQIVND (reference sequence). The J segment lost 6 bases and the V segment lost 4 bases, leaving 14 bases of the junction unmatched. The clonotype comes from a human donor in good health (CMV status not recorded). Some clones in this sample may be carry-over from other donors' samples. The rearrangement joins TRBV19 to TRBJ1-6; 8 bases are a match to TRBD1. Sequenced here: cultured PBMCs, sampled from culture after CMV antigen stimulation. The CDR3 sequence: CASSTEFSGDRGNSPLHF. The DNA for the CDR3 is TGTGCCAGTAGTACAGAATTCTCCGGAGACAGGGGTAATTCACCCCTCCACTTT.